One sample yielded the 17 T cell receptor beta chains listed below, sequenced in a study of control samples from healthy donors and cancer patients. TCRdb keeps only in-frame clones here, not all; method: immunoSEQ multiplex PCR. The data hold 150,000 to 200,000 clones, with around 90% observed a single time. Material: blood. The origin of the receptors is a woman between 45 and 60 years old in good health.

The chain recombines TRBV9 with TRBJ2-2; D call uncertain. Trimming took 3 bases from V and 3 from J, leaving 6 bases between them. This CDR3 has 13 residues. Germline values: CDR1 SGDLS, CDR2 YYNGEE. Here the CDR3 reads CASSARHTGELFF. As DNA, the CDR3 is TGTGCCAGCAGCGCCCGCCACACCGGGGAGCTGTTTTTT.

V gene TRBV6-1 combines with J gene TRBJ1-2; possible D gene TRBD1, 5 bases. V lost 2 bases, J lost 1 base, and 11 bases lay in between. The CDR3 has 15 residues. Per germline, CDR1 MNHNS and CDR2 SASEGT. The CDR3 loop reads CASSEYGHSNYGYTF. The CDR3 bases are TGTGCCAGCAGTGAATATGGACACAGTAACTATGGCTACACCTTC.

The genes are TRBV6-5 and TRBJ1-4; D unclear. This CDR3 is 13 amino acids long. The V gene lost 6 bases and the J gene lost 5 bases, with 10 bases spanning the gap. The germline CDR1 and CDR2 sequences are MNHEY and SVGAGI. CDR3 sequence (DNA): TGTGCCAGCAGAATAGGGAACAATGAAAAACTGTTTTTT. Translation: CASRIGNNEKLFF.

The genes are TRBV6-2 or TRBV6-3 and TRBJ1-6; D not resolved. The ends were cut back, 4 bases at V and 14 bases at J, with 18 bases in the middle. The CDR3 is made up of 14 amino acids. Germline V gene lookup returns CDR1 MNHEY and CDR2 SVGEGT. The CDR3 region has the DNA TGTGCCAGCAGTTTCCGGCCCGAAGGATTGGCCCTCCACTTT. This gives the protein CASSFRPEGLALHF.

The chain combines TRBV9 with TRBJ1-4; possibly TRBD1 for D (5 bases). The germline CDR1 and CDR2 sequences are SGDLS and YYNGEE. This CDR3 region has 15 residues. Trimming took 3 bases from V and 7 from J, leaving 16 bases between them. CDR3 in DNA: TGTGCCAGCAGCGGAGGGGCCTTATGGGGTGAAAAACTGTTTTTT. Its protein product is CASSGGALWGEKLFF. The full variable domain, in which reference TRBV9 and TRBJ1-4 provide the parts outside the CDR3, is DSGVTQTPKHLITATGQRVTLRCSPRSGDLSVYWYQQSLDQGLQFLIQYYNGEERAKGNILERFSAQQFPDLHSELNLSSLELGDSALYFCASSGGALWGEKLFFGSGTQLSVL.

The rearrangement uses TRBV5-4 and TRBJ1-1; D possibly corresponds to TRBD1 (5 bases). The CDR3 sequence is 14 residues long. The germline V gene has CDR1 SGHNT and CDR2 YYREEE (reference sequence). The germline V and J ends were trimmed by 3 bases and 1 base, with 10 bases remaining between them. CDR3 nucleotide sequence: TGTGCCAGCAGCTCCATCAGGGAGAACACTGAAGCTTTCTTT. The encoded protein is CASSSIRENTEAFF.

This rearrangement joins TRBV7-3 to TRBJ2-5; D perhaps matches TRBD1 (6 bases). This CDR3 is built from 13 residues. Trimming stripped 2 bases from V and 5 bases from J, with 9 bases between. Looked up from germline, CDR1 is SGHTA and CDR2 is FQGTGA. The CDR3 protein is CASSLGQRETQYF. CDR3 nucleotide sequence: TGTGCCAGCAGCTTAGGACAGAGGGAGACCCAGTACTTC.

This sequence joins TRBV14 and TRBJ1-2; 9 nucleotides agree with TRBD1. Trimming took 4 bases from V and 5 from J; bases not matched to a gene: 8. CDR3 size: 15 residues. The V gene's germline CDR1 is SGHDN and CDR2 FVKESK. In DNA form, the CDR3 reads TGTGCCAGCAGCCCTCACGGAGGGACAGGGTATGGCTACACCTTC. Encoded protein: CASSPHGGTGYGYTF. The full variable domain, with the rest looked up from reference TRBV14 and TRBJ1-2, is EAGVTQFPSHSVIEKGQTVTLRCDPISGHDNLYWYRRVMGKEIKFLLHFVKESKQDESGMPNNRFLAERTGGTYSTLKVQPAELEDSGVYFCASSPHGGTGYGYTFGSGTRLTVV.

The chain recombines TRBV7-2 with TRBJ2-7; the match to TRBD1 covers 9 bases. J was trimmed by 2 bases and V by 5 bases; bases with no gene match: 4. This CDR3 region has 14 residues. Germline CDR1 reads SGHTA; CDR2 reads FQGNSA. The CDR3 DNA follows: TGTGCCAGCAGCCAGGACAGGGGCACCTACGAGCAGTACTTC. Its protein product is CASSQDRGTYEQYF.

The sample holds one count of this clone. CDR3 in DNA: TGCGCCAGCAGCTTGGGGACAGGCTACTATGGCTACACCTTC. This sequence encodes CASSLGTGYYGYTF. The chain links TRBV5-1 to TRBJ1-2; 7 nucleotides line up with TRBD1. V was pared by 0 bases and J by 3 bases, with 2 bases of the junction left unmatched. Per germline, CDR1 SGHRS and CDR2 YFSETQ. The CDR3 spans 14 residues. Drawing the rest from reference TRBV5-1 and TRBJ1-2, the complete variable domain is KAGVTQTPRYLIKTRGQQVTLSCSPISGHRSVSWYQQTPGQGLQFLFEYFSETQRNKGNFPGRFSGRQFSNSRSEMNVSTLELGDSALYLCASSLGTGYYGYTFGSGTRLTVV.

The rearrangement links TRBV4-3 to TRBJ1-3; unclear D gene. The CDR3 loop spans 16 amino acids. The V end was cut by 0 bases, the J end by 0 bases, with 9 bases between. Looked up from germline, CDR1 is LGHNA and CDR2 is YSLEER. CDR3: CASSQDSYGSGNTIYF. The DNA of the CDR3 is TGCGCCAGCAGCCAAGACAGCTACGGCTCTGGAAACACCATATATTTT.

The J gene is TRBJ1-1, the V gene TRBV7-9; D not resolved. The CDR3 loop spans 14 amino acids. CDR1 is SEHNR, CDR2 FQNEAQ, per germline (reference sequence). Trimming took 1 base from V and 0 from J, leaving 6 bases between them. Here the CDR3 DNA reads TGTGCCAGCAGCTTAGGCAGTTTGAACACTGAAGCTTTCTTT. This sequence encodes CASSLGSLNTEAFF.

This chain joins TRBV9 and TRBJ1-4, with TRBD1 identical over 7 bases. The CDR3 has 16 residues. V was clipped by 4 bases and J by 2 bases; unmatched bases: 8. Germline-derived CDR1 and CDR2 are SGDLS and YYNGEE. CDR3 sequence reads: CASSPATGTTNEKLFF. For the CDR3, the DNA is TGTGCCAGCAGCCCCGCGACAGGGACCACTAATGAAAAACTGTTTTTT.

The chain combines TRBV20-1 with TRBJ2-7, with D possibly matching TRBD2 (6 bases). Trimming stripped 3 bases from V and 1 base from J, with 16 bases between. The CDR3 runs to 15 residues. Per germline, CDR1 DFQATT and CDR2 SNEGSKA (reference sequence). The chain's CDR3 is CSASGLTGGSYEQYF. CDR3 DNA: TGCAGTGCTAGTGGACTAACCGGTGGGTCCTACGAGCAGTACTTC.

The genes are TRBV5-1 and TRBJ2-1; 8 nucleotides match TRBD2. The CDR3 loop spans 15 amino acids. CDR1 and CDR2 (germline): SGHRS, YFSETQ. With V trimmed by 7 bases and J by 6 bases, 12 bases remained unmatched. The CDR3 is CASEPQPSGGNEQFF. Here the CDR3 DNA reads TGCGCCAGCGAGCCACAACCAAGCGGGGGCAATGAGCAGTTCTTC.

The chain links TRBV18 to TRBJ1-2; the D is unclear. Per the germline V gene, CDR1 is KGHSH and CDR2 is LQKENI. Trimming shortened V by 6 bases and J by 0 bases, and 17 bases separated the two germline ends. The CDR3 has 16 residues. CDR3 coding DNA: TGTGCCAGCTCCAAGGACCGAGACCGAACTAACTATGGCTACACCTTC. As protein: CASSKDRDRTNYGYTF.

This clone was counted once. The gene calls are TRBV28 and TRBJ1-2; no reliable D call. Deletions cut 3 bases from V and 2 bases from J, with 19 bases between. The CDR3 extends over 17 amino acids. Per germline, CDR1 MDHEN and CDR2 SYDVKM. The CDR3 DNA reads TGTGCCAGCAGTTTTGGGAGTAAAGGGTTAGCGAACTATGGCTACACCTTC. Its translation: CASSFGSKGLANYGYTF.